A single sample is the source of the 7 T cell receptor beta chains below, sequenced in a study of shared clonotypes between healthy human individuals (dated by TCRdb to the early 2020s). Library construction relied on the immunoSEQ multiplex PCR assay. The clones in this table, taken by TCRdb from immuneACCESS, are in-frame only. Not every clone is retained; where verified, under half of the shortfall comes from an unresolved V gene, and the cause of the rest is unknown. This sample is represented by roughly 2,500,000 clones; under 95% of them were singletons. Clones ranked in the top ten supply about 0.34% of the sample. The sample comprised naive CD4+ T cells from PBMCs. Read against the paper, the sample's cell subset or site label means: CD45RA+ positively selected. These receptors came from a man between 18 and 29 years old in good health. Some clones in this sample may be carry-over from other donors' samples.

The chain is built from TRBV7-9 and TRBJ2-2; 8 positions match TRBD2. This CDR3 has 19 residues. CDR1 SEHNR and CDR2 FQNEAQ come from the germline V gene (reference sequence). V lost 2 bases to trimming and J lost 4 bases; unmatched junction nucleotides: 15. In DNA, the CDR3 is TGTGCCAGCAGCTTATTCCTCTTGGCGGGAGGTCGTGTCACCGGGGAGCTGTTTTTT. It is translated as CASSLFLLAGGRVTGELFF.

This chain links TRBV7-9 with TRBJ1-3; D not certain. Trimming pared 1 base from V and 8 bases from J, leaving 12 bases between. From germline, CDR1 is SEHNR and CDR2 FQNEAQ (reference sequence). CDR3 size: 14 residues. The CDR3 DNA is TGTGCCAGCAGCTTAGGCGGTGGGCAAGACACCATATATTTT. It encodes CASSLGGGQDTIYF.

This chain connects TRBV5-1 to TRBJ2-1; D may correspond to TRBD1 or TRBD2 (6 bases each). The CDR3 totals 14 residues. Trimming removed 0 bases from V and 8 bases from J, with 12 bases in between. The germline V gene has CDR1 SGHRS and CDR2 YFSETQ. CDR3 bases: TGCGCCAGCAGCTTGGAAGGGGGGCTGGATGAGCAGTTCTTC. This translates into CASSLEGGLDEQFF.

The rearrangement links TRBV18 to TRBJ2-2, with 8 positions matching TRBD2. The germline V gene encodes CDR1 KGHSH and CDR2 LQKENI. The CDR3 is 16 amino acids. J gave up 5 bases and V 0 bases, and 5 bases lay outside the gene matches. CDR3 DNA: TGTGCCAGCTCACCACCAGCGGGAGATACTACCGGGGAGCTGTTTTTT. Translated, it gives CASSPPAGDTTGELFF.

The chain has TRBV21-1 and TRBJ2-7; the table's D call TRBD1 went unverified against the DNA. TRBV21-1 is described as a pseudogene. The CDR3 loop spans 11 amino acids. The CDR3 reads CASRQVYEQYF. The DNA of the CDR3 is TGTGCCAGCAGACAGGTTTACGAGCAGTACTTC.

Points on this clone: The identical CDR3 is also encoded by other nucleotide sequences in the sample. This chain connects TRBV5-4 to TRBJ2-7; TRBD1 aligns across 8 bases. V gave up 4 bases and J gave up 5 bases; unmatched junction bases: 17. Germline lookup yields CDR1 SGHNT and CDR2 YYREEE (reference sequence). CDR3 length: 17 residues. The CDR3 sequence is CASSPKRGQGALNEQYF. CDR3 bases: TGTGCCAGCAGCCCGAAAAGGGGCCAGGGGGCGCTAAACGAGCAGTACTTC.

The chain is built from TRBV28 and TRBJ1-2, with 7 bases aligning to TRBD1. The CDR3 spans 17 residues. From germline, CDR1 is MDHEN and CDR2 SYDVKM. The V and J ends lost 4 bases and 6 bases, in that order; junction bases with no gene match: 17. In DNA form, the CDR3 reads TGTGCCAGCAGTTCCCCGGAGGGGGCTCTGGGGTGGGATGGCTACACCTTC. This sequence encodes CASSSPEGALGWDGYTF.